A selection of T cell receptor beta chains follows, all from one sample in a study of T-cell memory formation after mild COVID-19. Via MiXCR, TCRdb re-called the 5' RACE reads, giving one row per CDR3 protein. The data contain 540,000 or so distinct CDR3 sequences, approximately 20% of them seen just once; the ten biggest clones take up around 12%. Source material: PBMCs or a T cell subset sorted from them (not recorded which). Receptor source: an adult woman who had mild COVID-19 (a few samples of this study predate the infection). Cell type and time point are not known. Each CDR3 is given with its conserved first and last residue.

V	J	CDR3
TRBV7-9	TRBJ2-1	CASSSKAWVGGNEQFF
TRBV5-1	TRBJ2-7	CASSRTSGLSYEQYF
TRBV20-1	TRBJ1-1	CSARVGPLNTEAFF
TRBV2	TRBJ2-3	CASMGWAGSTDTQYF
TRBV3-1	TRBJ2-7	CASSPDNGARTYEQYF
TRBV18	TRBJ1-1	CASSPPGGWDSREAFF
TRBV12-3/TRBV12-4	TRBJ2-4	CASSYWTNIQYF
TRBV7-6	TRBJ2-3	CASSQTPSVSTDTQYF
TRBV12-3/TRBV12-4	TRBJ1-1	CASSLMSSEAFF
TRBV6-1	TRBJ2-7	CASRVGPSYEQYF
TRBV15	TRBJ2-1	CATSREAPRYNEQFF
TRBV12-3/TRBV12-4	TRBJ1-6	CASTVTGNSPLHF
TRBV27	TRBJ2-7	CASRAGTGAYEQYF
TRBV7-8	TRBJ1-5	CASSFDLTGWGQPQHF
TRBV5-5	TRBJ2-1	CASSSVRQSSYNEQFF
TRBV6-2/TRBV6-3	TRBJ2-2	CASSYVAGGPNTGELFF
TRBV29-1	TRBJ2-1	CSVGINEQFF
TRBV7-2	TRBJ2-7	CASSLGLVSYEQYF